This T cell receptor (beta chain) comes out of a study of a mutant IDH1 vaccine in newly diagnosed glioma. Study-wide context: Across weeks 1, 3, 5, 7, 11, 15, 19 and 23, patients received a vaccination each time, eight in all.

Points on this clone: Its antigen is undetermined.

Sequenced by immunoSEQ multiplex PCR; TCRdb stores in-frame clones only, minus some. The sample lists about 72,000 clones; 84% were seen once. Time point given: week 23, last vaccination. Doses of 300 ug of mutant IDH1 20-mer peptide were given with topical imiquimod. The sequenced sample was PBMCs, obtained from a glioma patient whose treatment included an IDH1 peptide vaccine. The receptor's source is a man aged 18 to 30 with glioma.

The CDR3 reads CACRGQANYGYTF. The CDR3 region has the DNA TGTGCCTGCCGCGGACAGGCGAACTATGGCTACACCTTC. The V gene is TRBV30, the J gene TRBJ1-2; TRBD1 matches at 7 bases. The CDR3 is 13 residues long. Germline CDR1 GTSNPN, CDR2 SVGIG (reference sequence). Trimming took 6 bases from V and 2 from J; bases not matched to a gene: 6.